This record concerns one TCR beta chain sequence. TCRdb's table, derived via immunoSEQ multiplex PCR, lists solely in-frame clones and lacks some. The sample lists about 14,000 clones; roughly 73% were seen once. Patients had newly diagnosed, untreated stage II-IVA oral cavity squamous cell carcinoma. The data were obtained in a study of neoadjuvant anti-PD-1 for oral cavity cancer. Turning to the study itself: Nivolumab at 3 mg/kg was mostly given biweekly, three to four doses, pre-surgery. Patients without progression got a fourth dose around day 43.

The receptor's source is a person aged 40 to 85 with oral cavity squamous cell carcinoma. Source: PBMCs, taken before nivolumab (anti-PD-1) treatment.

The CDR3 spells CASSSTQGEEYGYTF. As DNA, the CDR3 is TGTGCCAGCAGCTCCACGCAGGGGGAAGAGTATGGCTACACCTTC. The gene calls are TRBV5-4 and TRBJ1-2, with TRBD1 matching over 7 bases. Germline V gives CDR1 SGHNT, CDR2 YYREEE (reference sequence). Germline trimming cut 3 bases from V and 5 bases from J; bases unmatched to any gene: 10. The CDR3 loop spans 15 amino acids.